This T cell receptor beta chain is drawn from a study of regulatory T cells in long-lasting Graves disease. Building the TCR beta libraries relied on iRepertoire HTBI primers, and CDR3 regions underwent Arm-PCR. TCRdb redid the calling of the multiplex PCR reads with MiXCR, one entry per CDR3 protein. Seen here are some 330,000 distinct CDR3 sequences, about 11% observed once, and the top ten hold around 18%. The CDR3 sequence is 14 residues long. V was pared by 2 bases and J by 3 bases, with 10 bases between. Germline loops: CDR1 SGHTA, CDR2 FQGNSA. This clonotype was recorded at least ten times. Time point given: newly diagnosed GD, antithyroid drugs for less than 3 months. PBMCs provided the RNA from which the TCR library was made. The same data also contributed to another study, on T cells in Graves' hyperthyroidism and ophthalmopathy. As reported in that work: A patient was excluded if there was uncontrolled infection, other autoimmune disease, pregnancy or lactation.

The starting material was peripheral blood mononuclear cells (PBMCs), obtained at new diagnosis, from a patient treated with antithyroid drugs. The source of this sequence is a young woman with Graves disease. This chain joins TRBV7-2 and TRBJ1-1, with D possibly being TRBD1 (5 bases). DNA of the CDR3: TGTGCCAGCAGCTTATCCGGGACTTACACTGAAGCTTTCTTT. Its protein is CASSLSGTYTEAFF. The full variable domain, with the rest looked up from reference TRBV7-2 and TRBJ1-1, is GAGVSQSPSNKVTEKGKDVELRCDPISGHTALYWYRQSLGQGLEFLIYFQGNSAPDKSGLPSDRFSAERTGGSVSTLTIQRTQQEDSAVYLCASSLSGTYTEAFFGQGTRLTVV.